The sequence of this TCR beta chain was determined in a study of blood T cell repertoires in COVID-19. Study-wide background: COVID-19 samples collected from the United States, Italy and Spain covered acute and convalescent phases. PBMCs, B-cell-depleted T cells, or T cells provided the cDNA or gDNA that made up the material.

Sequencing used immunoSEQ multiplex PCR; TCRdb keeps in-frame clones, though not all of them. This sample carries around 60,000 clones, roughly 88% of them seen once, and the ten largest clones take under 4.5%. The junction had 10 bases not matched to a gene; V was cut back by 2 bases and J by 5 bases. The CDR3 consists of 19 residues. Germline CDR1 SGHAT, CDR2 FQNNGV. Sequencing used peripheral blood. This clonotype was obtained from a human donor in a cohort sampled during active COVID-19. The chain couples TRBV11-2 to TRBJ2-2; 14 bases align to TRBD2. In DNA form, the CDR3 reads TGTGCCAGCAGCTTACCCAAGGGGGGGACTAGCGGGAGAACCGGGGAGCTGTTTTTT. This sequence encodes CASSLPKGGTSGRTGELFF.